Shown below are 27 T cell receptor beta chains from a single sample sequenced in a study of cytomegalovirus exposure and HLA in healthy donors. The PCR ran on 60 Vbeta and 13 Jbeta primers. TCRdb's copy holds only in-frame clones and misses some; the assay was immunoSEQ multiplex PCR. The data hold 100,000 to 150,000 clones, with 60% to 80% observed a single time. The sample taken for sequencing was PBMCs. The receptors here all came from a woman in her sixties in good health and CMV-seronegative.

The chain couples TRBV28 to TRBJ2-2; 7 bases align to TRBD1. Germline V gene lookup returns CDR1 MDHEN and CDR2 SYDVKM. The CDR3 spans 17 residues. The trim removed 6 bases at V and 0 bases at J, leaving 10 bases unmatched. CDR3 bases: TGTGCCAGCAGCTCCCCCCAGGACAGGCCGAACACCGGGGAGCTGTTTTTT. Protein: CASSSPQDRPNTGELFF.

J is TRBJ2-7 and V is TRBV7-2, with TRBD1 identical over 7 bases. The CDR3 sequence is 15 residues long. The trim removed 1 base at V and 4 bases at J, leaving 7 bases unmatched. Germline V gene sequence: CDR1 SGHTA, CDR2 FQGNSA. This CDR3 reads CASSLVGGRSYEQYF. In DNA, the CDR3 is TGTGCCAGCAGCTTAGTAGGGGGCAGAAGTTACGAGCAGTACTTC.

The V gene is TRBV7-9, the J gene TRBJ2-5; 7 nucleotides line up with TRBD2. V lost 1 base, J lost 0 bases, and 2 bases stayed unmatched. The CDR3 contains 15 residues. CDR1 is SEHNR and CDR2 is FQNEAQ in the germline V gene (reference sequence). CDR3 sequence reads: CASSLGRGDQETQYF. The CDR3 nucleotides are TGTGCCAGCAGCTTAGGTCGGGGGGACCAAGAGACCCAGTACTTC.

The chain joins TRBV27 to TRBJ2-5; D might be TRBD2 (6 bases). The V and J ends lost 6 bases and 5 bases respectively, with 19 bases between them. The germline CDR1 and CDR2 sequences are MNHEY and SMNVEV (reference sequence). There are 15 residues in the CDR3. CDR3 sequence: CASRGTSVGLETQYF. DNA for the CDR3: TGTGCCAGCAGGGGGACGAGTGTGGGACTTGAGACCCAGTACTTC.

In this sample, this clone turned up a few times. The chain has TRBV28 and TRBJ2-7, with TRBD2 matching over 15 bases. The CDR3 totals 18 residues. V lost 6 bases to trimming and J lost 2 bases; unmatched junction nucleotides: 11. From germline, CDR1 is MDHEN and CDR2 SYDVKM. This chain's CDR3 is CASRNNPGLAGGTYEQYF. CDR3 coding DNA: TGTGCCAGCAGGAATAACCCGGGACTAGCGGGGGGTACCTACGAGCAGTACTTC.

The V and J genes are TRBV28 and TRBJ1-2, with D possibly TRBD1 on 5 matching bases. The germline CDR1 and CDR2 sequences are MDHEN and SYDVKM. This CDR3 has 16 amino acids. V was pared by 2 bases and J by 4 bases, with 17 bases between. CDR3 DNA: TGTGCCAGCAGTTTAACAGGCGGGGGAAAAACCTATGGCTACACCTTC. Its protein product is CASSLTGGGKTYGYTF.

The count of this clone is one. The chain links TRBV5-1 to TRBJ1-3, with unresolved D. This CDR3 is built from 15 residues. Trimming removed 0 bases at V and 0 bases at J, with 7 bases between. The germline V gene has CDR1 SGHRS and CDR2 YFSETQ. The CDR3 is CASSLGSDSGNTIYF. As DNA, the CDR3 is TGCGCCAGCAGCTTGGGCAGCGACTCTGGAAACACCATATATTTT.

J is TRBJ1-5 and V is TRBV28; no firm D call. Germline CDR1 MDHEN, CDR2 SYDVKM. V lost 5 bases and J 8 bases, leaving 19 bases between the germline ends. The CDR3 sequence is 15 residues long. CDR3 bases: TGTGCCAGCAGTGGCGCCCTGAGGCCTTCAGAGCCCCAGCATTTT. This encodes CASSGALRPSEPQHF.

CDR3: CASGTGSGANVLTF. The DNA of the CDR3 is TGTGCTAGCGGTACAGGGAGCGGGGCCAACGTCCTGACTTTC. The V and J genes are TRBV7-7 and TRBJ2-6; D tentatively reads TRBD1 or TRBD2 (6 bases each). Per the germline V gene, CDR1 is SSHAT and CDR2 is FNYEAQ (reference sequence). This CDR3 spans 14 amino acids.

The genes are TRBV6-4 and TRBJ1-2; perhaps TRBD1 as D (5 bases). This CDR3 spans 15 amino acids. Trimming took off 6 bases at V and 0 bases at J, with 14 bases between the two ends. Germline CDR1 and CDR2: MRHNA and SNTAGT. CDR3 loop: CASSQPTEANYGYTF. For the CDR3, the DNA is TGTGCCAGCAGCCAACCGACAGAGGCTAACTATGGCTACACCTTC.

The CDR3 here is CASSLDGGRGDEQFF. CDR3 DNA sequence: TGTGCCAGCAGCTTGGATGGGGGGAGAGGCGATGAGCAGTTCTTC. The J gene is TRBJ2-1, the V gene TRBV9; tentatively, D is TRBD2 (6 bases). Per the germline V gene, CDR1 is SGDLS and CDR2 is YYNGEE. The V end was cut by 4 bases, the J end by 8 bases, with 19 bases between. CDR3 length: 15 amino acids. Together with reference TRBV9 and TRBJ2-1, the CDR3 gives the full variable domain: DSGVTQTPKHLITATGQRVTLRCSPRSGDLSVYWYQQSLDQGLQFLIQYYNGEERAKGNILERFSAQQFPDLHSELNLSSLELGDSALYFCASSLDGGRGDEQFFGPGTRLTVL.

The rearrangement joins TRBV28 to TRBJ1-5, with a possible D match to TRBD1 (6 bases). The V end lost 2 bases, the J end lost 6 bases, and 11 bases lay between the germline ends. CDR1 MDHEN and CDR2 SYDVKM come from the germline V gene. The CDR3 has 14 residues. Written as DNA, the CDR3 is TGTGCCAGCAGTTTAGCCAGGGGCCTTCAGCCCCAGCATTTT. It yields the protein CASSLARGLQPQHF.

The V gene is TRBV11-3, the J gene TRBJ2-1; 9 bases line up with TRBD1. This CDR3 is built from 12 residues. The germline CDR1 and CDR2 sequences are SGHNT and YENEEA. J lost 10 bases, V lost 6 bases, and 4 bases had no gene match. The CDR3 nucleotides read TGTGCCAGCAGAGATACAGGGGGCGAGCAGTTCTTC. Its protein product is CASRDTGGEQFF.

This rearrangement joins TRBV6-5 to TRBJ1-2, with D unresolved. The CDR3 is made up of 15 amino acids. The germline V gene encodes CDR1 MNHEY and CDR2 SVGAGI. Trimming pared 5 bases from V and 4 bases from J, leaving 17 bases between. In DNA form, the CDR3 reads TGTGCCAGCAGTCCCCCCACACTAGGAGGCTATGGCTACACCTTC. Translated: CASSPPTLGGYGYTF.

This clone turned up a few times. The chain joins TRBV25-1 to TRBJ1-6; TRBD1 matches at 8 bases. This CDR3 has 13 amino acids. J gave up 9 bases and V 8 bases, and 6 bases lay outside the gene matches. CDR1 is MGHDK, CDR2 SYGVNS, per germline. In DNA form, the CDR3 reads TGTGCCAGCCCCGGACAGGGAGGTTCACCCCTCCACTTT. Translation: CASPGQGGSPLHF.

The chain carries TRBV20-1 and TRBJ1-1, with D uncertain. V gave up 2 bases and J gave up 7 bases, with 8 bases separating them. The length of the CDR3 is 11 residues. In germline, CDR1 is DFQATT, CDR2 SNEGSKA (reference sequence). The CDR3 is CSARRSGEAFF. DNA of the CDR3: TGCAGTGCTAGACGGTCCGGTGAAGCTTTCTTT.

This chain connects TRBV18 to TRBJ2-7, with D maybe TRBD2 (6 bases). Trimming took 3 bases from V and 0 from J, leaving 12 bases between them. Germline CDR1 KGHSH, CDR2 LQKENI. CDR3 size: 15 residues. CDR3 region: CASSPTDGSSYEQYF. The CDR3 nucleotides are TGTGCCAGCTCACCTACGGACGGGAGCTCCTACGAGCAGTACTTC.

CDR3 amino acids: CASSLIAGGNNEQFF. The CDR3 coding sequence is TGCGCCAGCAGCTTGATAGCGGGGGGGAACAATGAGCAGTTCTTC. The V and J genes are TRBV5-1 and TRBJ2-1, with 11 bases fitting TRBD2. The CDR3 spans 15 residues. J gave up 5 bases and V 1 base, and 2 bases lay outside the gene matches. Germline V lookup: CDR1 SGHRS, CDR2 YFSETQ.

V is TRBV27 and J is TRBJ2-7; 12 bases agree with TRBD2. Germline CDR1 is MNHEY and CDR2 is SMNVEV (reference sequence). The CDR3 sequence is 20 residues long. V lost 4 bases to trimming and J lost 3 bases; unmatched junction nucleotides: 19. CDR3 region: CASSWGRASGGAPWDYEQYF. The CDR3 coding sequence is TGTGCCAGCAGTTGGGGTAGGGCTAGCGGGGGGGCTCCGTGGGACTACGAGCAGTACTTC.

The chain carries TRBV25-1 and TRBJ2-1; 8 bases map to TRBD1. The CDR3 contains 14 residues. The trim removed 2 bases at V and 8 bases at J, leaving 5 bases unmatched. Germline CDR1 MGHDK, CDR2 SYGVNS. CDR3 coding DNA: TGTGCCAGCAGTGAAGGACAGGGTGTACATGAGCAGTTCTTC. Its translation: CASSEGQGVHEQFF.

The sample holds one count of this clone. The CDR3 bases are TGCGCCAGCAGTGATCCGACACTCTACGAGCAGTACTTC. This encodes CASSDPTLYEQYF. The chain uses TRBV10-2 and TRBJ2-7; D gene uncertain. V lost 3 bases and J lost 3, with 9 bases in between. Germline V gene data show CDR1 as WSHSY and CDR2 as SAAADI. The CDR3 runs to 13 residues.

This chain connects TRBV2 to TRBJ2-2, with TRBD2 matching 7 bases. This CDR3 spans 17 amino acids. V lost 6 bases to trimming and J lost 7 bases; unmatched junction nucleotides: 17. The germline V gene encodes CDR1 SNHLY and CDR2 FYNNEI. For the CDR3, the DNA is TGTGCCAGCAGCGCGGGGGTCACGGGACGGGGCGTCGGGGAGCTGTTTTTT. This encodes CASSAGVTGRGVGELFF.

The chain has TRBV10-3 and TRBJ1-2; D possibly corresponds to TRBD1 (5 bases). CDR3 size: 15 residues. V lost 6 bases to trimming and J lost 5 bases, with 19 bases between them. Germline V gene data show CDR1 as ENHRY and CDR2 as SYGVKD. CDR3 bases: TGTGCCATCAGCGGCACGACTTTCGGGGGGTATGGCTACACCTTC. Translation: CAISGTTFGGYGYTF.

V gene TRBV29-1 combines with J gene TRBJ2-7; 7 bases line up with TRBD1. This CDR3 has 13 residues. Trimming removed 5 bases from V and 3 bases from J; junction bases left unmatched: 7. Per the germline V gene, CDR1 is SQVTM and CDR2 is ANQGSEA. The CDR3 DNA is TGCAGCGTTCTCGACAGGGTACTCTACGAGCAGTACTTC. Protein product: CSVLDRVLYEQYF.

The gene calls are TRBV5-1 and TRBJ1-1; TRBD1 matches at 8 bases. CDR3 length: 14 residues. Losses at the gene ends were 6 bases for V and 3 bases for J; bases not matched to a gene: 7. Germline V gives CDR1 SGHRS, CDR2 YFSETQ. Here the CDR3 DNA reads TGCGCCAGCACAATTTCAGGGGGCGACACTGAAGCTTTCTTT. It codes for CASTISGGDTEAFF.

The genes are TRBV5-6 and TRBJ2-7, with 7 bases aligning to TRBD1. The CDR3 extends over 13 amino acids. Trimming at V came to 3 bases and at J to 2 bases, leaving 2 bases not matched to a gene. Germline V gives CDR1 SGHDT, CDR2 YYEEEE. The CDR3 here is CASSWDRTYEQYF. CDR3 in DNA: TGTGCCAGCAGCTGGGACAGAACCTACGAGCAGTACTTC.

This chain connects TRBV30 to TRBJ2-7; TRBD2 matches 8 bases. The V gene end was trimmed by 6 bases and the J gene end by 3 bases; junction bases not matched to a gene: 4. The germline V gene encodes CDR1 GTSNPN and CDR2 SVGIG (reference sequence). This CDR3 region has 12 residues. This CDR3 reads CACSGTGYEQYF. In DNA, the CDR3 is TGTGCCTGTAGCGGGACCGGCTACGAGCAGTACTTC. The whole variable domain, remainder taken from reference TRBV30 and TRBJ2-7, is SQTIHQWPATLVQPVGSPLSLECTVEGTSNPNLYWYRQAAGRGLQLLFYSVGIGQISSEVPQNLSASRPQDRQFILSSKKLLLSDSGFYLCACSGTGYEQYFGPGTRLTVT.